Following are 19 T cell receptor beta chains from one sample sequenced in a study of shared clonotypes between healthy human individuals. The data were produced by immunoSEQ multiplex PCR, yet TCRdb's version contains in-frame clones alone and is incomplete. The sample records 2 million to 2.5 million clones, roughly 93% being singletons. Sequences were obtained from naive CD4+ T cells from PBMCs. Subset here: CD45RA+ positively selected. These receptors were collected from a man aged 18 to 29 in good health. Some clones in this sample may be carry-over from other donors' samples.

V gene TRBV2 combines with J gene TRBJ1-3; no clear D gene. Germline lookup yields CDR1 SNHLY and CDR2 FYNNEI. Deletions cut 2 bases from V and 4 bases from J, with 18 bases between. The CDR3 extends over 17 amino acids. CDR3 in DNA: TGTGCCAGCAGTGAAAGGCCGTCCGCCGGCTCCGGAAACACCATATATTTT. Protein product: CASSERPSAGSGNTIYF.

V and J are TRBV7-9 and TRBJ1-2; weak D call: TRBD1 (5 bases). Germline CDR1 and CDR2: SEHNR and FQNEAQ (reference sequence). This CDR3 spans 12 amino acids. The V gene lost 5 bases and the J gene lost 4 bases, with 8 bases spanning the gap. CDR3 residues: CASSMGLYGYTF. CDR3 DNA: TGTGCCAGCAGCATGGGACTCTATGGCTACACCTTC.

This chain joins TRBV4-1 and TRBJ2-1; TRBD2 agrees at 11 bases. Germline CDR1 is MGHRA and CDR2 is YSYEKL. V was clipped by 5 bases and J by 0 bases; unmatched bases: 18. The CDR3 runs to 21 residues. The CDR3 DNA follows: TGCGCCAGCAGCACCGGTATCGCGGGACTAGCGGACCGGAGCTCCTACAATGAGCAGTTCTTC. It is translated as CASSTGIAGLADRSSYNEQFF.

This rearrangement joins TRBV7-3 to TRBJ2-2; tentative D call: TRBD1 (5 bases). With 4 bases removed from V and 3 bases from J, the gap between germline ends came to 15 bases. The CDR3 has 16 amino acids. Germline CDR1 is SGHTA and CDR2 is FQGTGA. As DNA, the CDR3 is TGTGCCAGCAGCTCGGATTGGACATCCCACACCGGGGAGCTGTTTTTT. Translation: CASSSDWTSHTGELFF.

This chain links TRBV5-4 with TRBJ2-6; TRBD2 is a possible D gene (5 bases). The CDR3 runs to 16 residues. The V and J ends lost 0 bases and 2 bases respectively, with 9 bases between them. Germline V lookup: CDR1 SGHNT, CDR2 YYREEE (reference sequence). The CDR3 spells CASSLVPGAGANVLTF. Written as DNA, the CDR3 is TGTGCCAGCAGCTTGGTACCCGGGGCTGGGGCCAACGTCCTGACTTTC.

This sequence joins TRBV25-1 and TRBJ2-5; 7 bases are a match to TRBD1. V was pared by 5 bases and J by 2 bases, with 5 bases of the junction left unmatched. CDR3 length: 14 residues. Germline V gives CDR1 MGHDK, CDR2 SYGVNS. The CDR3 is CASSSWGQQETQYF. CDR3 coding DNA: TGTGCCAGCAGTTCCTGGGGACAGCAAGAGACCCAGTACTTC. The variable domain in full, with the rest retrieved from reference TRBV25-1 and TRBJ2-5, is EADIYQTPRYLVIGTGKKITLECSQTMGHDKMYWYQQDPGMELHLIHYSYGVNSTEKGDLSSESTVSRIRTEHFPLTLESARPSHTSQYLCASSSWGQQETQYFGPGTRLLVL.

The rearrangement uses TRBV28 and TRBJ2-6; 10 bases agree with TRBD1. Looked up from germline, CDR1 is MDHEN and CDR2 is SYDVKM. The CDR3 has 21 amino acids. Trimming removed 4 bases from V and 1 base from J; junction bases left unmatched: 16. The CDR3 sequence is CASSSRPGQGQTVSGANVLTF. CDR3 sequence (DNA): TGTGCCAGCAGTTCCAGACCGGGACAGGGGCAGACGGTTTCTGGGGCCAACGTCCTGACTTTC.

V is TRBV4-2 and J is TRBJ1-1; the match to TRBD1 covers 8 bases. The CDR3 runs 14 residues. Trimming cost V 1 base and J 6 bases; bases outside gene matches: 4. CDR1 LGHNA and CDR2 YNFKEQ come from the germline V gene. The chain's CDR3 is CASSQVDRGSEAFF. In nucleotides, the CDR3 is TGTGCCAGCAGCCAAGTTGACAGGGGATCTGAAGCTTTCTTT.

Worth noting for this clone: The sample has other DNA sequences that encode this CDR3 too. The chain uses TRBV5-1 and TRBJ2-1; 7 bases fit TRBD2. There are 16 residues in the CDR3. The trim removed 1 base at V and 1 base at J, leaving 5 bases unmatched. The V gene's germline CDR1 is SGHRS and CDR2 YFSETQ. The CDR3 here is CASSLLGGSSYNEQFF. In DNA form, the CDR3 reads TGCGCCAGCAGCTTGTTGGGCGGGAGTTCCTACAATGAGCAGTTCTTC. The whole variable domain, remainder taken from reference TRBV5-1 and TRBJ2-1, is KAGVTQTPRYLIKTRGQQVTLSCSPISGHRSVSWYQQTPGQGLQFLFEYFSETQRNKGNFPGRFSGRQFSNSRSEMNVSTLELGDSALYLCASSLLGGSSYNEQFFGPGTRLTVL.

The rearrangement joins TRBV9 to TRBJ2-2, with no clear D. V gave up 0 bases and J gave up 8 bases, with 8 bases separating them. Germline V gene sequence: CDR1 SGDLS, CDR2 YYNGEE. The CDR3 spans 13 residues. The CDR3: CASSVVMVGELFF. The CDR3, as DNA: TGTGCCAGCAGCGTAGTTATGGTGGGGGAGCTGTTTTTT.

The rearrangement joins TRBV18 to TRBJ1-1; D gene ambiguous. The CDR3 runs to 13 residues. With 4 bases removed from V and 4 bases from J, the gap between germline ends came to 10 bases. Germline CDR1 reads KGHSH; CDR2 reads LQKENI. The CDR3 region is CASSLTAGTEAFF. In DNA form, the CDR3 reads TGTGCCAGCTCACTTACAGCGGGCACTGAAGCTTTCTTT.

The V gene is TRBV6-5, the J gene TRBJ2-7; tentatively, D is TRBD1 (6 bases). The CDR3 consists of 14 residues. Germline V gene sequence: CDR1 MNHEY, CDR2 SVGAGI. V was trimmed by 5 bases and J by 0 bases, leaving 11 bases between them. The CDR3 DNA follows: TGTGCCAGCAGTACCCGACAGGTCTCCTACGAGCAGTACTTC. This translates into CASSTRQVSYEQYF.

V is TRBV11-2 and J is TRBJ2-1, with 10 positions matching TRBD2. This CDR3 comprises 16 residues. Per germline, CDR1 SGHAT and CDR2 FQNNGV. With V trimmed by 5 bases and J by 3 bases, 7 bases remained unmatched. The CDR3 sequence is CASSPRTSGYYNEQFF. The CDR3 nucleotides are TGTGCCAGCAGCCCCCGGACTAGCGGATACTACAATGAGCAGTTCTTC.

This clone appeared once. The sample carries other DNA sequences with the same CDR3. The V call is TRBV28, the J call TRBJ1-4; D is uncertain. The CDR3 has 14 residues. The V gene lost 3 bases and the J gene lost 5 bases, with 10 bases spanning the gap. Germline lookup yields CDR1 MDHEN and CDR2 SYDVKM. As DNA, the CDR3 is TGTGCCAGCAGTTTTGGCAGGCCCAATGAAAAACTGTTTTTT. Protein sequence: CASSFGRPNEKLFF.

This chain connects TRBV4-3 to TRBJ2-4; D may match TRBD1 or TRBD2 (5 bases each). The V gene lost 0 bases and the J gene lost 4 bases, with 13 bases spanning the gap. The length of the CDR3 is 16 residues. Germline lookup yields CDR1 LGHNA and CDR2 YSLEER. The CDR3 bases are TGCGCCAGCAGCCAAGACGAGGGGTGGGGTAAAAACATTCAGTACTTC. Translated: CASSQDEGWGKNIQYF.

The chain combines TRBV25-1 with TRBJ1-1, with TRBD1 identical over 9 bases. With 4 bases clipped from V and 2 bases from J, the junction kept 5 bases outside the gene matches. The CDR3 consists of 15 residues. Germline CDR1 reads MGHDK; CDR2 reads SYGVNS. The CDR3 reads CASSAQGQGNTEAFF. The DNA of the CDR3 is TGTGCCAGCAGTGCCCAGGGACAGGGAAACACTGAAGCTTTCTTT.

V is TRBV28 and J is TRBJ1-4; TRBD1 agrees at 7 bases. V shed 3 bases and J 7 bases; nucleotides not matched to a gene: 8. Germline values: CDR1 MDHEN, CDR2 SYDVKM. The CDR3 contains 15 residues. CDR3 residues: CASSLSRGPGEKLFF. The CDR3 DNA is TGTGCCAGCAGTTTGAGTAGGGGGCCAGGTGAAAAACTGTTTTTT.

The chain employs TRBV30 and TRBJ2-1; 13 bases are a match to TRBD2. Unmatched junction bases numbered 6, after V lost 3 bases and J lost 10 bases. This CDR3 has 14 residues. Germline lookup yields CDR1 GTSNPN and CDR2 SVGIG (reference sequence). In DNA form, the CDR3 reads TGTGCCTGGAGACTAGCGGGAGGGCCCCTGGAGCAGTTCTTC. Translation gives CAWRLAGGPLEQFF.

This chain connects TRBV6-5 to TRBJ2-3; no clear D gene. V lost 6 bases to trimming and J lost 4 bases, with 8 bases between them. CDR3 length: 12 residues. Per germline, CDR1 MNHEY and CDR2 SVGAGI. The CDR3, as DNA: TGTGCCAGCAGCCGGTCGGCAGATACGCAGTATTTT. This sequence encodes CASSRSADTQYF.